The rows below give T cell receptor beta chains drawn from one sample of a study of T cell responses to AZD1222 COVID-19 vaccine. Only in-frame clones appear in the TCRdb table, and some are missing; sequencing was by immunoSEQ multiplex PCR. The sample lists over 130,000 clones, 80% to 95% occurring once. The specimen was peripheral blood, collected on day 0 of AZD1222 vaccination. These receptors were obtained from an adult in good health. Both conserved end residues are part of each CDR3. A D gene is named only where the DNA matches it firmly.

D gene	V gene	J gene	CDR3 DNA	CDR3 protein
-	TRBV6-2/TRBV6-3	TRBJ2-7	TGTGCCAGCAGTTACCCGGGTATCTCAACCTACGAGCAGTACTTC	CASSYPGISTYEQYF
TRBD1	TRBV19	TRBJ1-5	TGTGCCAGTAGTGACAGGGTCAATCAGCCCCAGCATTTT	CASSDRVNQPQHF
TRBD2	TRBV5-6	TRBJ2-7	TGTGCCAGCAGCTTGGTTGCTAGCGGGCGGAGCTCCTACGAGCAGTACTTC	CASSLVASGRSSYEQYF
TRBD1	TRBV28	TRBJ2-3	TGTGCCAGCAGTTCGAGGGACAGGGGGCCGTCAGATACGCAGTATTTT	CASSSRDRGPSDTQYF
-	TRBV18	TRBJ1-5	TGTGCCAGCTCACTCGTGGAGGGGAATCAGCCCCAGCATTTT	CASSLVEGNQPQHF
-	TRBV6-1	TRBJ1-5	TGTGCCAGCAGTGATATCGCCCGACAGCCCCAGCATTTT	CASSDIARQPQHF
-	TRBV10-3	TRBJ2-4	TGTGCCATCAGTGACATGTTCGATAATAGGGCCAAAAACATTCAGTACTTC	CAISDMFDNRAKNIQYF
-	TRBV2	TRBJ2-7	TGTGCCAGCAGTGAAGCGGGCCTTCCCACCTACGAGCAGTACTTC	CASSEAGLPTYEQYF
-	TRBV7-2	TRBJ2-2	TGTGCCAGCAGCTTGCCCGGGGTTAACACCGGGGAGCTGTTTTTT	CASSLPGVNTGELFF
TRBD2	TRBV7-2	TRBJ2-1	TGTGCCAGCAGCTTAACTAGCGGGGGGACTCCGGAGCAGTTCTTC	CASSLTSGGTPEQFF
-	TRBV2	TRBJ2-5	TGTGCCAGCAGTCCGGACAGCCAAGAGACCCAGTACTTC	CASSPDSQETQYF
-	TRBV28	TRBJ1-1	TGTGCCAGCAGGACCCGGGCCCTTCTCAACACTGAAGCTTTCTTT	CASRTRALLNTEAFF
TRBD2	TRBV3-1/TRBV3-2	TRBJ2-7	TGTGCCAGCAGTCAAGGAGCGGGGGAGGGCGAGCAGTACTTC	CASSQGAGEGEQYF
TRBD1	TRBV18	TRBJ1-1	TGTGCCAGCCGACAGGGGGCGCAGGATGAAGCTTTCTTT	CASRQGAQDEAFF
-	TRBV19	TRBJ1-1	TGTGCCAGTAGTACAGGGGCCGCCGGTGAAGCTTTCTTT	CASSTGAAGEAFF
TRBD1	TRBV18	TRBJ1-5	TGTGCCAGCTCTCTAGGACAGGGAGGAGGGAATGTTCAGCCCCAGCATTTT	CASSLGQGGGNVQPQHF
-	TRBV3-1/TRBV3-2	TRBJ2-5	TGTGCCACCAAGAATACGGTTTCGGAAGAGACCCAGTACTTC	CATKNTVSEETQYF